Listed below are T cell receptor beta chains from one sample, sequenced in a study of CD8 T cells in Susac syndrome. TCRdb independently ran MiXCR on the immunoSEQ multiplex PCR reads; one entry per CDR3 protein. Among 170,000 or so distinct CDR3 sequences listed, around 94% were seen once. The source material was CD4+ T cells from PBMCs. The origin of the receptors is a human donor with Susac syndrome. CDR3s include the opening cysteine and the closing phenylalanine or tryptophan. A D gene is named only where the DNA matches it firmly. Some rows mark clone size as missing; the rest say once, few, many or name a class of expanded clone.

j_call v_call d_call clone_size cdr3_aa cdr3_nt
TRBJ2-6 TRBV2 . . CASGDGPFSGANVLTF TGTGCCAGCGGGGACGGGCCCTTCTCTGGGGCCAACGTCCTGACTTTC
TRBJ2-7 TRBV5-6 TRBD1 . CASSLVLGTGDYEQYF TGTGCCAGCAGCTTGGTCCTTGGGACAGGGGACTACGAGCAGTACTTC
TRBJ2-1 TRBV7-3 . . CASSPAGQAYNEQFF TGTGCCAGCAGCCCGGCGGGGCAGGCCTACAATGAGCAGTTCTTC
TRBJ2-1 TRBV12-3/TRBV12-4 . . CASSLVQAGDNEQFF TGTGCCAGCAGTTTAGTTCAAGCGGGTGACAATGAGCAGTTCTTC
TRBJ2-3 TRBV20-1 TRBD1 . CSARANRGITDTQYF TGCAGTGCTAGGGCCAACAGGGGTATTACAGATACGCAGTATTTT
TRBJ2-7 TRBV6-5 . . CASSLGSQGGRYYEQYF TGTGCCAGCAGTTTGGGGAGTCAAGGAGGACGGTACTACGAGCAGTACTTC
TRBJ1-5 TRBV18 TRBD1 . CASSPATRQGSNQPQHF TGTGCCAGCTCACCTGCCACGAGACAGGGCAGCAATCAGCCCCAGCATTTT
TRBJ1-1 TRBV18 . . CASSPREGVENTEAFF TGTGCCAGCTCACCACGAGAGGGGGTAGAGAACACTGAAGCTTTCTTT
TRBJ2-1 TRBV27 . . CASSDPYNEQFF TGTGCCAGCAGTGACCCATACAATGAGCAGTTCTTC
TRBJ2-1 TRBV29-1 . once CSVVDRSSPRNEQFF TGCAGCGTTGTCGACAGGTCCTCCCCCCGCAATGAGCAGTTCTTC
TRBJ2-2 TRBV2 . once CASSENRGNTGELFF TGTGCCAGCAGTGAAAATAGGGGGAACACCGGGGAGCTGTTTTTT